These 30 T cell receptor beta chains were all obtained from the same sample, sequenced in a study of T cells after yellow fever vaccination. TCRdb processed the 5' RACE reads anew with MiXCR; each CDR3 protein has one entry. The sample lists approximately 260,000 distinct CDR3 sequences, 10% to 15% occurring once. The sample consisted of CD4+ T cells sorted from PBMCs, taken 45 days after the yellow fever booster vaccination. Source of these receptors: a man aged 25-40 years who received the YFV17D yellow fever vaccine.

The gene calls are TRBV29-1 and TRBJ1-1; D unclear. Trimming stripped 5 bases from V and 0 bases from J, with 7 bases between. Germline V lookup: CDR1 SQVTM, CDR2 ANQGSEA. The CDR3 has 12 residues. Here the CDR3 DNA reads TGCAGCGTTAATGTAGTGAACACTGAAGCTTTCTTT. Amino acid sequence: CSVNVVNTEAFF.

This clonotype has more than one count but fewer than ten. The chain links TRBV25-1 to TRBJ2-1, with 10 bases lining up with TRBD2. Germline CDR1 MGHDK, CDR2 SYGVNS. CDR3 length: 14 amino acids. The V gene end was trimmed by 6 bases and the J gene end by 9 bases; junction bases not matched to a gene: 8. The CDR3 protein is CASRDSGRFSEQFF. In DNA form, the CDR3 reads TGTGCCAGCAGGGATAGCGGGAGGTTTAGTGAGCAGTTCTTC.

The chain joins TRBV7-2 to TRBJ2-3, with unresolved D. Germline values: CDR1 SGHTA, CDR2 FQGNSA. This CDR3 is built from 15 residues. The ends were cut back, 0 bases at V and 4 bases at J, with 11 bases in the middle. The CDR3 reads CASSLAIGNADTQYF. The CDR3 bases are TGTGCCAGCAGCTTAGCGATTGGTAACGCAGATACGCAGTATTTT.

In this sample, this clonotype turned up many times. The chain recombines TRBV7-2 with TRBJ2-5; D tentatively fits TRBD1 or TRBD2 (5 bases each). V gave up 6 bases and J gave up 2 bases, with 16 bases separating them. Looked up from germline, CDR1 is SGHTA and CDR2 is FQGNSA. The CDR3 contains 15 residues. The CDR3 region has the DNA TGTGCCAGCAGACTAGGGGACCCCGGTCAAGAGACCCAGTACTTC. Amino acid sequence: CASRLGDPGQETQYF.

Only a few counts were recorded for this clonotype. The chain recombines TRBV29-1 with TRBJ2-4; no reliable D call. Germline V lookup: CDR1 SQVTM, CDR2 ANQGSEA. Between the trimmed V and J ends, which lost 7 bases and 5 bases, there was a span of 6 bases. The CDR3 sequence is 10 residues long. The CDR3 spells CSGGENIQYF. DNA of the CDR3: TGCAGCGGTGGAGAAAACATTCAGTACTTC. The full variable domain, its missing parts supplied by reference TRBV29-1 and TRBJ2-4, is SAVISQKPSRDICQRGTSLTIQCQVDSQVTMMFWYRQQPGQSLTLIATANQGSEATYESGFVIDKFPISRPNLTFSTLTVSNMSPEDSSIYLCSGGENIQYFGAGTRLSVL.

This clonotype was picked up many times. V is TRBV12-3 or TRBV12-4 and J is TRBJ2-5; D is perhaps TRBD1 (5 bases). V was trimmed by 3 bases and J by 5 bases, leaving 10 bases between them. CDR3 length: 13 amino acids. CDR3 coding DNA: TGTGCCAGCAGTTTGGGGCCTGGGGAGACCCAGTACTTC. Translating gives CASSLGPGETQYF.

CDR3 bases: TGCGCCAGCAGCTTGGACCCGGGGACCGTGCCCTCTGGGGCCAACGTCCTGACTTTC. Its protein is CASSLDPGTVPSGANVLTF. This chain uses TRBV5-1 with TRBJ2-6, with D tentatively TRBD1 or TRBD2 (5 bases each). The CDR3 is made up of 19 amino acids. Trimming shortened V by 0 bases and J by 0 bases, and 16 bases separated the two germline ends. Looked up from germline, CDR1 is SGHRS and CDR2 is YFSETQ.

This clonotype was found a few times. The chain carries TRBV12-3 or TRBV12-4 and TRBJ2-5, with D unresolved. The CDR3 length is 15 residues. The V and J ends lost 3 bases and 5 bases respectively, with 16 bases between them. CDR3 nucleotides: TGTGCCAGCAGTTTTGTCGGGCCCCACGGGGAGACCCAGTACTTC. Amino acid sequence: CASSFVGPHGETQYF.

This clonotype turned up a few times. This chain connects TRBV6-1 to TRBJ2-1; 8 bases align to TRBD1. Germline trimming cut 6 bases from V and 4 bases from J; bases unmatched to any gene: 5. The CDR3 spans 14 residues. CDR1 MNHNS and CDR2 SASEGT come from the germline V gene. The CDR3 nucleotides are TGTGCCAGCAGGGACAGGGAGTGGTACAATGAGCAGTTCTTC. It specifies CASRDREWYNEQFF.

The sample holds a few counts of this clonotype. The gene calls are TRBV20-1 and TRBJ2-3; 9 nucleotides agree with TRBD2. The germline V gene has CDR1 DFQATT and CDR2 SNEGSKA (reference sequence). The junction had 7 bases not matched to a gene; V was cut back by 6 bases and J by 3 bases. The CDR3 sequence is 14 residues long. The CDR3 coding sequence is TGCAGTGCGCAGACTAGCGGCCTAACAGATACGCAGTATTTT. It specifies CSAQTSGLTDTQYF.

This chain joins TRBV29-1 and TRBJ2-5; possibly TRBD2 for D (6 bases). CDR3 size: 14 residues. Germline CDR1 reads SQVTM; CDR2 reads ANQGSEA. V was cut by 6 bases and J by 4 bases, with 18 bases left in between. CDR3 sequence reads: CSVTWAGLVETQYF. The CDR3 DNA reads TGCAGCGTCACCTGGGCGGGGCTGGTAGAGACCCAGTACTTC.

This chain joins TRBV27 and TRBJ2-1, with TRBD2 as a possible D gene (5 bases). Germline loops: CDR1 MNHEY, CDR2 SMNVEV (reference sequence). The V end lost 2 bases, the J end lost 7 bases, and 6 bases lay between the germline ends. The CDR3 length is 12 residues. The CDR3 reads CASSLEGNEQFF. CDR3 nucleotide sequence: TGTGCCAGCAGTTTAGAGGGAAATGAGCAGTTCTTC.

The chain links TRBV30 to TRBJ1-2, with 8 bases matching TRBD1. The CDR3 loop spans 15 amino acids. Trimming cost V 1 base and J 7 bases; bases outside gene matches: 11. Germline loops: CDR1 GTSNPN, CDR2 SVGIG (reference sequence). CDR3 loop: CAWSAPGQGSGGYTF. The CDR3 DNA follows: TGTGCCTGGAGTGCCCCAGGACAGGGATCGGGTGGCTACACCTTC. Based on the CDR3 plus reference TRBV30 and TRBJ1-2, the full variable domain is SQTIHQWPATLVQPVGSPLSLECTVEGTSNPNLYWYRQAAGRGLQLLFYSVGIGQISSEVPQNLSASRPQDRQFILSSKKLLLSDSGFYLCAWSAPGQGSGGYTFGSGTRLTVV.

This clonotype has a count of ten or more. This chain links TRBV6-5 with TRBJ2-5; 12 nucleotides line up with TRBD2. Per the germline V gene, CDR1 is MNHEY and CDR2 is SVGAGI. The CDR3 loop spans 18 amino acids. Unmatched junction bases numbered 15, after V lost 6 bases and J lost 4 bases. CDR3 nucleotides: TGTGCCAGCAGATTAGAAGCAAAGACTAGCGGGAGAGGAGAGACCCAGTACTTC. It codes for CASRLEAKTSGRGETQYF.

The table lists this clonotype with a few counts. The V and J genes are TRBV5-1 and TRBJ2-3, with 10 bases lining up with TRBD2. Germline V gene data show CDR1 as SGHRS and CDR2 as YFSETQ. J was trimmed by 4 bases and V by 4 bases; bases with no gene match: 12. The CDR3 has 17 amino acids. The CDR3 here is CASSQATSGTGSDTQYF. The CDR3 DNA reads as TGCGCCAGCAGCCAAGCAACTAGCGGGACGGGGTCAGATACGCAGTATTTT.

This clonotype showed up just a few times. The rearrangement uses TRBV12-3 or TRBV12-4 and TRBJ1-2; D is undetermined. V shed 1 base and J shed 3 bases, with 3 bases lying between them. This CDR3 comprises 12 residues. Here the CDR3 DNA reads TGTGCCAGCAGTTTAGAGTACTATGGCTACACCTTC. This sequence encodes CASSLEYYGYTF.

Only a few counts were recorded for this clonotype. The V call is TRBV7-2, the J call TRBJ2-2, with D possibly TRBD2 on 5 matching bases. The CDR3 has 15 amino acids. V dropped 2 bases and J dropped 3 bases, with 10 bases sitting between them. Germline CDR1 SGHTA, CDR2 FQGNSA. CDR3 protein: CASSLKGSYTGELFF. The CDR3 nucleotides are TGTGCCAGCAGCTTAAAAGGGAGTTACACCGGGGAGCTGTTTTTT.

This clonotype occurred a few times. The chain combines TRBV7-2 with TRBJ2-2, with a weak D call TRBD2 (7 bases). Trimming removed 5 bases at V and 4 bases at J, with 11 bases between. From germline, CDR1 is SGHTA and CDR2 FQGNSA. This CDR3 spans 14 amino acids. CDR3 region: CASSRGGGTGELFF. As DNA, the CDR3 is TGTGCCAGCAGCCGAGGGGGGGGCACCGGGGAGCTGTTTTTT.

This clonotype was counted between two and nine times. The V gene is TRBV5-1, the J gene TRBJ2-1, with TRBD1 as a possible D gene (6 bases). The CDR3 is 16 amino acids. V dropped 6 bases and J dropped 9 bases, with 25 bases sitting between them. CDR1 SGHRS and CDR2 YFSETQ come from the germline V gene. CDR3 loop: CASNPQKGHEGGEQFF. The CDR3 nucleotides are TGCGCCAGCAACCCCCAGAAGGGACACGAGGGCGGTGAGCAGTTCTTC.

This clonotype was observed a few times. The rearrangement joins TRBV5-1 to TRBJ2-5; D is tentatively TRBD1 or TRBD2 (5 bases each). Trimming removed 1 base at V and 1 base at J, with 14 bases between. The V gene's germline CDR1 is SGHRS and CDR2 YFSETQ. CDR3 length: 16 residues. The CDR3 nucleotides read TGCGCCAGCAGCTTGAGAGGGGACGCAGCCCAAGAGACCCAGTACTTC. Protein sequence: CASSLRGDAAQETQYF. The full variable domain, completed using reference TRBV5-1 and TRBJ2-5, is KAGVTQTPRYLIKTRGQQVTLSCSPISGHRSVSWYQQTPGQGLQFLFEYFSETQRNKGNFPGRFSGRQFSNSRSEMNVSTLELGDSALYLCASSLRGDAAQETQYFGPGTRLLVL.

The rearrangement uses TRBV5-1 and TRBJ2-7; TRBD2 might be the D (6 bases). V lost 3 bases, J lost 5 bases, and 15 bases lay in between. Germline V gene lookup returns CDR1 SGHRS and CDR2 YFSETQ. This CDR3 is built from 14 residues. This CDR3 is CASSSGLLHHEQYF. CDR3 coding DNA: TGCGCCAGCAGCTCGGGACTCCTGCACCACGAGCAGTACTTC.

There are a few counts of this clonotype. V usage is TRBV6-1 and J usage is TRBJ2-7; 7 bases are a match to TRBD1. CDR1 MNHNS and CDR2 SASEGT come from the germline V gene. With V trimmed by 1 base and J by 2 bases, 5 bases remained unmatched. This CDR3 has 15 residues. This CDR3 is CASSEEGTEPYEQYF. The CDR3 coding sequence is TGTGCCAGCAGTGAAGAGGGGACAGAGCCCTACGAGCAGTACTTC.

The gene calls are TRBV7-7 and TRBJ2-1; D is perhaps TRBD1 (6 bases). The CDR3 is 13 residues long. CDR1 is SSHAT and CDR2 is FNYEAQ in the germline V gene (reference sequence). The CDR3 nucleotides read TGTGATAGCAGTCCAGACACAGGGTTCGTACAGTTCTTC. This translates into CDSSPDTGFVQFF. The variable domain in full, with the rest retrieved from reference TRBV7-7 and TRBJ2-1, is GAGVSQSPRYKVTKRGQDVTLRCDPISSHATLYWYQQALGQGPEFLTYFNYEAQPDKSGLPSDRFSAERPEGSISTLTIQRTEQRDSAMYRCDSSPDTGFVQFFGPGTRLTVL.

This rearrangement joins TRBV7-2 to TRBJ2-7; 8 bases line up with TRBD2. This CDR3 is 14 amino acids long. Germline V gives CDR1 SGHTA, CDR2 FQGNSA. J gave up 4 bases and V 1 base, and 3 bases lay outside the gene matches. The CDR3: CASSLDGRVYEQYF. The CDR3 DNA sequence: TGTGCCAGCAGCTTAGACGGGAGGGTATACGAGCAGTACTTC.

The sample holds a few counts of this clonotype. The chain is built from TRBV5-1 and TRBJ2-1; 8 positions agree with TRBD1. CDR3 length: 16 amino acids. Germline assignment: CDR1 SGHRS and CDR2 YFSETQ. V gave up 0 bases and J gave up 1 base; unmatched junction bases: 3. Here the CDR3 reads CASSLGDRSSYNEQFF. The CDR3 bases are TGCGCCAGCAGCTTGGGGGACAGGAGTTCCTACAATGAGCAGTTCTTC. The variable domain in full, with the rest retrieved from reference TRBV5-1 and TRBJ2-1, is KAGVTQTPRYLIKTRGQQVTLSCSPISGHRSVSWYQQTPGQGLQFLFEYFSETQRNKGNFPGRFSGRQFSNSRSEMNVSTLELGDSALYLCASSLGDRSSYNEQFFGPGTRLTVL.

This clonotype was detected only once. The rearrangement links TRBV7-2 to TRBJ2-1; 10 bases align to TRBD2. The CDR3 runs to 15 residues. Germline V gene data show CDR1 as SGHTA and CDR2 as FQGNSA. With V trimmed by 2 bases and J by 7 bases, 5 bases remained unmatched. CDR3 sequence: CASSLFRLAGNEQFF. CDR3 coding DNA: TGTGCCAGCAGCTTATTTCGACTAGCGGGTAATGAGCAGTTCTTC.

This clonotype was seen a handful of times. V is TRBV12-3 or TRBV12-4 and J is TRBJ1-2, with D tentatively TRBD1 (6 bases). Trimming took 6 bases from V and 4 from J, leaving 12 bases between them. The CDR3 length is 13 residues. The CDR3 coding sequence is TGTGCCAGCAGGTTAACAGGGATCTATGGCTACACCTTC. Translated, it gives CASRLTGIYGYTF.

V and J are TRBV7-2 and TRBJ2-1; possible D gene TRBD2, 5 bases. Germline CDR1 and CDR2: SGHTA and FQGNSA. Deletions cut 3 bases from V and 3 bases from J, with 12 bases between. The CDR3 has 15 residues. Written as DNA, the CDR3 is TGTGCCAGCAGCTTTTCTAGCCCCCACTACAATGAGCAGTTCTTC. Translation gives CASSFSSPHYNEQFF.

The chain carries TRBV25-1 and TRBJ2-5; D is perhaps TRBD2 (6 bases). Per germline, CDR1 MGHDK and CDR2 SYGVNS. V lost 4 bases and J 7 bases, leaving 13 bases between the germline ends. The CDR3 totals 13 residues. The CDR3 here is CASSGGTLLTQYF. In DNA form, the CDR3 reads TGTGCCAGCAGTGGCGGGACCCTCCTGACCCAGTACTTC.

The chain is built from TRBV7-3 and TRBJ2-1; 8 nucleotides match TRBD2. The CDR3 loop spans 15 amino acids. V shed 1 base, J shed 4 bases, and the junction held 3 bases outside the gene matches. Germline V gives CDR1 SGHTA, CDR2 FQGTGA. CDR3 nucleotides: TGTGCCAGCAGCTTAATGCCGGGAGGGTACAATGAGCAGTTCTTC. This codes for CASSLMPGGYNEQFF.